Here is one T cell receptor beta chain with its context. Its antigen is still unknown. The CDR3 runs to 13 residues. The V and J ends lost 5 bases and 0 bases respectively, with 11 bases between them. CDR1 GTSNPN and CDR2 SVGIG come from the germline V gene (reference sequence). A multiplex PCR was run with 60 Vbeta primers and 13 Jbeta primers. This table comes from immunoSEQ multiplex PCR, and its TCRdb copy is limited to in-frame clones, with some not included. The sample lists 110,000 to 150,000 clones, roughly 77% occurring once. The data were taken from a study of cytomegalovirus exposure and HLA in healthy donors. Overall study results and limits: TRBV6-2, TRBV6-3 and other indistinguishable V segments were excluded.

The clonotype comes from a woman between 25 and 40 years old in good health and CMV-seronegative. The chain has TRBV30 and TRBJ2-7; possible D gene TRBD2, 5 bases. Sample: PBMCs. The CDR3 sequence: CAWVGGSSYEQYF. For the CDR3, the DNA is TGTGCCTGGGTGGGCGGGTCCTCCTACGAGCAGTACTTC.